Following are 9 T cell receptor beta chains from one sample sequenced in a study of vaccination effects on CD4 cells after COVID-19. TCRdb keeps only in-frame clones here, not all; method: immunoSEQ multiplex PCR. The table has 23,000 or so clones, around 72% seen once. Antigen specificity for these receptors is unknown. Antigen-specific CD4+ T cells expanded by the ViraFEST assay with viral peptide pools were then sequenced. Culture proceeded for nine to ten days, and CD4+ T cells were then isolated. Here the sequenced sample was CD4+ T cells from PBMCs cultured with HCoV-229E spike peptides, taken before COVID-19 vaccination. These receptors were collected from a human donor who received a COVID-19 vaccine.

The chain joins TRBV11-2 to TRBJ2-5; 9 positions agree with TRBD2. V gave up 2 bases and J gave up 5 bases; unmatched junction bases: 15. In germline, CDR1 is SGHAT, CDR2 FQNNGV. This CDR3 contains 18 residues. The CDR3 bases are TGTGCCAGCAGCTTACGCCTTTCTGGGGCGGGGGGGTTCGAGACCCAGTACTTC. It translates to CASSLRLSGAGGFETQYF.

The chain couples TRBV6-5 to TRBJ1-5, with 9 nucleotides matching TRBD1. The CDR3 has 13 residues. J was trimmed by 6 bases and V by 9 bases; bases with no gene match: 6. The germline gives CDR1 MNHEY, CDR2 SVGAGI. CDR3 sequence (DNA): TGTGCCAGTGAACAGGGGGCCTCTCAGCCCCAGCATTTT. Translation gives CASEQGASQPQHF.

This sequence joins TRBV19 and TRBJ2-3; D call uncertain. Germline CDR1 is LNHDA and CDR2 is SQIVND (reference sequence). This CDR3 region has 13 residues. V gave up 6 bases and J gave up 4 bases, with 11 bases separating them. CDR3 nucleotide sequence: TGTGCCAGTAGGACCCCGGCTTCAGATACGCAGTATTTT. This translates into CASRTPASDTQYF. The full variable domain, with the rest looked up from reference TRBV19 and TRBJ2-3, is DGGITQSPKYLFRKEGQNVTLSCEQNLNHDAMYWYRQDPGQGLRLIYYSQIVNDFQKGDIAEGYSVSREKKESFPLTVTSAQKNPTAFYLCASRTPASDTQYFGPGTRLTVL.

The rearrangement links TRBV27 to TRBJ2-3; 7 nucleotides match TRBD1. The CDR3 is 17 amino acids. Losses at the gene ends were 3 bases for V and 1 base for J; bases not matched to a gene: 10. CDR1 MNHEY and CDR2 SMNVEV come from the germline V gene (reference sequence). CDR3 region: CASSFRRQGVGTDTQYF. The CDR3 DNA follows: TGTGCCAGCAGTTTCCGACGGCAGGGGGTCGGCACAGATACGCAGTATTTT.

The chain joins TRBV3-1 (or the pseudogene TRBV3-2) to TRBJ1-3; no clear D gene. V was clipped by 1 base and J by 4 bases, with 11 bases between them. Germline CDR1 is LGHDT and CDR2 is YNNKEL (reference sequence). The length of the CDR3 is 15 residues. CDR3 nucleotide sequence: TGTGCCAGCAGCCAAGGACTCCTTTTCGGAAACACCATATATTTT. Translating gives CASSQGLLFGNTIYF.

The J gene is TRBJ1-4, the V gene TRBV7-9; maybe TRBD1 (5 bases). This CDR3 is 14 amino acids long. Trimming pared 7 bases from V and 7 bases from J, leaving 16 bases between. Germline V lookup: CDR1 SEHNR, CDR2 FQNEAQ (reference sequence). CDR3 sequence (DNA): TGTGCCAGCACCGCAACGGGGCGCAGTGAAAAACTGTTTTTT. Amino acid sequence: CASTATGRSEKLFF.

This clone occurred a few times. The V gene is TRBV2, the J gene TRBJ1-5; D gene uncertain. V lost 6 bases, J lost 0 bases, and 9 bases lay in between. From germline, CDR1 is SNHLY and CDR2 FYNNEI. This CDR3 region has 14 residues. CDR3 sequence reads: CASRLGSSNQPQHF. The CDR3 nucleotides read TGTGCCAGCAGGCTAGGGAGTAGCAATCAGCCCCAGCATTTT.

Note on this clone: Germline is not matched at one junction end, which may reflect a read error. The chain combines TRBV10-3 with TRBJ1-1, with D tentatively TRBD1 (5 bases). The germline gives CDR1 ENHRY, CDR2 SYGVKD. This CDR3 has 14 amino acids. The CDR3: CATEDEGMNTEAFF. Written as DNA, the CDR3 is TGTGCCACGGAGGACGAGGGGATGAACACTGAAGCCTTCTTT.

The rearrangement links TRBV6-5 to TRBJ2-1; tentatively, D is TRBD2 (6 bases). Germline V gene sequence: CDR1 MNHEY, CDR2 SVGAGI. The CDR3 covers 14 residues. Trimming removed 7 bases at V and 3 bases at J, with 13 bases between. The CDR3: CASIRKGLYNEQFF. For the CDR3, the DNA is TGTGCCAGCATCAGAAAGGGACTCTACAATGAGCAGTTCTTC.